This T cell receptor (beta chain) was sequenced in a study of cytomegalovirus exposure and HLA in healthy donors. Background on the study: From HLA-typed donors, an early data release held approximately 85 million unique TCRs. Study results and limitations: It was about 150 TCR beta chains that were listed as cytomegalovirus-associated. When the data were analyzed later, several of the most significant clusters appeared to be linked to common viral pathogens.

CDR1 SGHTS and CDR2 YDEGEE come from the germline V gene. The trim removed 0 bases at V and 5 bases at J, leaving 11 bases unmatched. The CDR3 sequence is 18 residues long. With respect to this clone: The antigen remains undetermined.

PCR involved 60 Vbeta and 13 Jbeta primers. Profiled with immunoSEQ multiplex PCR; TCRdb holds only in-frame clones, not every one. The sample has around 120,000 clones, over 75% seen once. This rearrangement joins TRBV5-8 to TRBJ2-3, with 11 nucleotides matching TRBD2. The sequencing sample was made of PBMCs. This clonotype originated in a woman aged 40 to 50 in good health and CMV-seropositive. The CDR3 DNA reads TGTGCCAGCAGCTTGGAGGGACTAGCGGACTTCAGGGTAGATACGCAGTATTTT. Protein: CASSLEGLADFRVDTQYF.